Each of the 21 T cell receptor beta chains below was sequenced from the same sample in a study of early T cells in non-severe SARS-CoV-2 infection. TCRdb independently ran MiXCR on the 5' RACE reads; one entry per CDR3 protein. The table includes about 63,000 distinct CDR3 sequences, about an eighth detected once. The sample comprised whole blood. The receptors stem from an adult who was a healthcare worker with PCR-confirmed SARS-CoV-2 infection or an uninfected control (not recorded which).

The chain joins TRBV3-1 to TRBJ2-7; maybe TRBD1 (6 bases). With 1 base removed from V and 5 bases from J, the gap between germline ends came to 12 bases. The CDR3 spans 14 residues. In germline, CDR1 is LGHDT, CDR2 YNNKEL (reference sequence). Here the CDR3 DNA reads TGTGCCAGCAGCCAAGGCCCAGGGGCCAACGAGCAGTACTTC. Translated: CASSQGPGANEQYF.

This clonotype was observed at least ten times. This chain links TRBV7-7 with TRBJ2-7; TRBD2 might be the D (5 bases). The CDR3 runs to 13 residues. Germline assignment: CDR1 SSHAT and CDR2 FNYEAQ (reference sequence). Trimming pared 3 bases from V and 6 bases from J, leaving 12 bases between. The CDR3 loop reads CASSFQEASEQYF. CDR3 bases: TGTGCCAGCAGCTTTCAGGAGGCAAGCGAGCAGTACTTC.

This clonotype was counted at least ten times. This rearrangement joins TRBV5-4 to TRBJ2-1; TRBD2 matches at 9 bases. With 4 bases clipped from V and 1 base from J, the junction kept 9 bases outside the gene matches. Germline values: CDR1 SGHNT, CDR2 YYREEE (reference sequence). This CDR3 is 17 amino acids long. This CDR3 is CASSPPASGVSYNEQFF. DNA for the CDR3: TGTGCCAGCAGCCCCCCGGCTAGCGGGGTTTCCTACAATGAGCAGTTCTTC.

This clonotype was counted many times. The rearrangement uses TRBV12-3 or TRBV12-4 and TRBJ1-2; 7 nucleotides align to TRBD1. V gave up 5 bases and J gave up 6 bases; unmatched junction bases: 9. CDR3 length: 14 amino acids. The CDR3 DNA reads as TGTGCCAGCAGTCACGACAGGGAGCGGGATGGCTACACCTTC. Amino acid sequence: CASSHDRERDGYTF.

This clonotype was seen repeatedly, ten times or more. The chain links TRBV10-3 to TRBJ1-4; D call uncertain. Germline V gene lookup returns CDR1 ENHRY and CDR2 SYGVKD. The ends were cut back, 8 bases at V and 8 bases at J, with 15 bases in the middle. This CDR3 comprises 13 residues. The CDR3 DNA sequence: TGTGCCATCTCCCTGAGGGAAGGAGAAAAACTGTTTTTT. Translation gives CAISLREGEKLFF.

This chain joins TRBV29-1 and TRBJ1-1, with D maybe TRBD1 (6 bases). The V end was cut by 6 bases, the J end by 6 bases, with 17 bases between. CDR1 and CDR2 (germline): SQVTM, ANQGSEA. The CDR3 length is 13 residues. CDR3 in DNA: TGCAGCGTAAAGGGGGGGGCTAGGGCTGAAGCTTTCTTT. It translates to CSVKGGARAEAFF.

The chain has TRBV20-1 and TRBJ1-1, with D unclear. From germline, CDR1 is DFQATT and CDR2 SNEGSKA (reference sequence). The CDR3 is made up of 13 amino acids. V gave up 1 base and J gave up 6 bases, with 12 bases separating them. The CDR3 is CSARGPVGPEAFF. The CDR3 coding sequence is TGCAGTGCTAGAGGTCCGGTTGGGCCTGAAGCTTTCTTT.

The chain uses TRBV10-3 and TRBJ1-6, with TRBD1 as a possible D gene (5 bases). From germline, CDR1 is ENHRY and CDR2 SYGVKD. Deletions cut 2 bases from V and 9 bases from J, with 8 bases between. The CDR3 is 13 residues long. The chain's CDR3 is CAISERDGSPLHF. The CDR3 DNA follows: TGTGCCATCAGTGAGAGGGACGGTTCACCCCTCCACTTT.

There are many counts of this clonotype. The V gene is TRBV6-2 or TRBV6-3, the J gene TRBJ2-3, with a tentative D call TRBD1 (6 bases). V was pared by 5 bases and J by 7 bases, with 10 bases between. The CDR3 is 12 amino acids. The germline gives CDR1 MNHEY, CDR2 SVGEGT. The CDR3 sequence is CASSHRANTQYF. The CDR3 nucleotides read TGTGCCAGCAGTCACAGGGCCAATACGCAGTATTTT.

J is TRBJ1-5 and V is TRBV2; no clear D gene. CDR1 and CDR2 from the germline V gene are SNHLY and FYNNEI. The CDR3 length is 15 residues. Between the trimmed V and J ends, which lost 3 bases and 0 bases, there was a span of 9 bases. CDR3 bases: TGTGCCAGCAGTGACACCCGGAATAGCAATCAGCCCCAGCATTTT. It is translated as CASSDTRNSNQPQHF.

The table lists this clonotype with many counts. The V and J genes are TRBV12-2 and TRBJ2-1. TRBV12-2 is a pseudogene. CDR3 size: 12 residues. The CDR3 nucleotides are TGTGCAAGTCGCCCCACAGAGCGTGAGCAGTTCTTC. It encodes CASRPTEREQFF.

This clonotype was counted at least ten times. The rearrangement joins TRBV7-2 to TRBJ2-3; TRBD1 aligns across 9 bases. This CDR3 region has 15 residues. Per germline, CDR1 SGHTA and CDR2 FQGNSA. J was trimmed by 5 bases and V by 5 bases; bases with no gene match: 8. The CDR3 here is CASSPGTGYGDTQYF. The CDR3 nucleotides are TGTGCCAGCAGCCCCGGGACAGGGTATGGAGATACGCAGTATTTT.

The chain uses TRBV18 and TRBJ2-7; TRBD1 matches 8 bases. The CDR3 is 15 residues long. Germline CDR1 and CDR2: KGHSH and LQKENI. V gave up 1 base and J gave up 1 base; unmatched junction bases: 3. CDR3 bases: TGTGCCAGCTCACCACGCGACAGGGGTTCCTACGAGCAGTACTTC. This gives the protein CASSPRDRGSYEQYF.

V usage is TRBV3-2 and J usage is TRBJ1-1; no DNA check was done on the table's D call, TRBD1. TRBV3-2 is a known pseudogene. This CDR3 is built from 14 residues. The DNA for the CDR3 is TGTGCCAGCAGCCAAGACACAGGGCAGGCGGAAGCTTTCTTT. This translates into CASSQDTGQAEAFF.

This clonotype appeared many times. V and J are TRBV7-3 and TRBJ1-6; possible D gene TRBD1, 5 bases. Deletions cut 5 bases from V and 6 bases from J, with 11 bases between. CDR1 is SGHTA, CDR2 FQGTGA, per germline. The CDR3 covers 14 residues. The CDR3, as DNA: TGTGCCAGCAGCACATACGGGGGTAATTCACCCCTCCACTTT. Its protein product is CASSTYGGNSPLHF.

The table lists this clonotype with many counts. The J gene is TRBJ2-7, the V gene TRBV6-5; D remains ambiguous. V lost 4 bases and J lost 1, with 5 bases in between. Germline-derived CDR1 and CDR2 are MNHEY and SVGAGI. This CDR3 has 12 residues. CDR3 in DNA: TGTGCCAGCAGTTCCGATTCCTACGAGCAGTACTTC. This sequence encodes CASSSDSYEQYF.

This clonotype was picked up many times. This chain joins TRBV20-1 and TRBJ1-2; 7 bases line up with TRBD1. The V segment lost 4 bases and the J segment 7 bases; nucleotides outside the gene matches: 3. The CDR3 is 11 amino acids. Looked up from germline, CDR1 is DFQATT and CDR2 is SNEGSKA (reference sequence). In DNA form, the CDR3 reads TGCAGTGCTAACAGGGGTAGTGGCTACACCTTC. Its protein is CSANRGSGYTF.

J is TRBJ2-7 and V is TRBV10-3; D is ambiguous. The CDR3 extends over 15 amino acids. V lost 0 bases and J lost 5, with 14 bases in between. The V gene's germline CDR1 is ENHRY and CDR2 SYGVKD. The CDR3 region is CAISESLGERNEQYF. Written as DNA, the CDR3 is TGTGCCATCAGTGAGTCCCTCGGAGAAAGGAACGAGCAGTACTTC.

The chain uses TRBV9 and TRBJ2-3; TRBD2 aligns across 7 bases. V gave up 3 bases and J gave up 6 bases; unmatched junction bases: 7. The germline CDR1 and CDR2 sequences are SGDLS and YYNGEE. This CDR3 comprises 14 residues. The CDR3 DNA sequence: TGTGCCAGCAGCGCCATAACTAGCGCGGATACGCAGTATTTT. Protein product: CASSAITSADTQYF.

The gene calls are TRBV6-5 and TRBJ1-1; 7 bases agree with TRBD1. The length of the CDR3 is 15 residues. Trimming at V came to 6 bases and at J to 2 bases, leaving 9 bases not matched to a gene. Germline lookup yields CDR1 MNHEY and CDR2 SVGAGI. The CDR3 DNA is TGTGCCAGCAGCCGCTACGCAGGGGGTAACACTGAAGCTTTCTTT. Amino acid sequence: CASSRYAGGNTEAFF.

This clonotype showed up many times. The rearrangement uses TRBV2 and TRBJ2-2; no clear D gene. Germline V CDR1 and CDR2: SNHLY, FYNNEI. The CDR3 runs 12 residues. Trimming stripped 6 bases from V and 2 bases from J, with 4 bases between. DNA of the CDR3: TGTGCCAGCAGATATAACACCGGGGAGCTGTTTTTT. Residues: CASRYNTGELFF.